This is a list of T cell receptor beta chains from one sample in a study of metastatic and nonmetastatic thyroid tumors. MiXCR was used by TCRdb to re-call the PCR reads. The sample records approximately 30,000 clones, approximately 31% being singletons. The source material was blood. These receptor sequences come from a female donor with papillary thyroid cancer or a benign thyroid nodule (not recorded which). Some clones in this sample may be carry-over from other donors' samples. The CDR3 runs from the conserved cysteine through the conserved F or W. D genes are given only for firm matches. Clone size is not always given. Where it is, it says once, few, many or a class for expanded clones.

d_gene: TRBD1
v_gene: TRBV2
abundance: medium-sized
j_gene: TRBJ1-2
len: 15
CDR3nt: TGTGCCAGCAATGGACAGGGATCTCTCGACTATGGCTACACCTTC
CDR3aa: CASNGQGSLDYGYTF

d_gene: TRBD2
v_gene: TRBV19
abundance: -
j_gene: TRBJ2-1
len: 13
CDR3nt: TGTGCCAGTATGTGCGGGAGGTTGGATGAGCAGTTCTTC
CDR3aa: CASMCGRLDEQFF

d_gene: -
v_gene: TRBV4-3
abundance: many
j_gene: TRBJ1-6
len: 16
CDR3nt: TGCGCCAGCAGCCAAGATCTAAACCATGATAATTCACCTCTCCACTTT
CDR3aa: CASSQDLNHDNSPLHF

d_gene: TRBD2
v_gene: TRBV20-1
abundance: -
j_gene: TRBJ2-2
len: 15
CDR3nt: TGCAGTGCTAGAGGACTAGCGGGAGGCACCGGGGAGATGTTTTTT
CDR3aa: CSARGLAGGTGEMFF

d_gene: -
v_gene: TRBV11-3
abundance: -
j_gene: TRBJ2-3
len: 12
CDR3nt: TGTGCCAGCAGCTTAAGGGTAGATACGCAGTATTTT
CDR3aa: CASSLRVDTQYF

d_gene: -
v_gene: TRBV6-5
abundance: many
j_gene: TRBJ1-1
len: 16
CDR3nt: TGTGCCAGCAGTTACTCGGGTGTTAGGACCCCTACTGAAGCTTTCTTT
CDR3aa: CASSYSGVRTPTEAFF

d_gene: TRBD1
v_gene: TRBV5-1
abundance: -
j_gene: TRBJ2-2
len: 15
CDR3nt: TGCGCCAGCAGTTTTGACAGGGTTGGGAGCGGGGAGCTGTTTTTT
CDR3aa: CASSFDRVGSGELFF

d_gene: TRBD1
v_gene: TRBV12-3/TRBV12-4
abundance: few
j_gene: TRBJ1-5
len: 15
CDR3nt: TGTGCCAGCAGAAGGGGACAGGGAAGCAATCAGCCCCAGCATTTT
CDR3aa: CASRRGQGSNQPQHF

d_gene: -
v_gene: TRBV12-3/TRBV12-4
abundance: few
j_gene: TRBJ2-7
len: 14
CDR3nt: TGTGCCAGCAGTTCAGAGGAAGGGGACTACGAGCAGTACTTC
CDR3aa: CASSSEEGDYEQYF

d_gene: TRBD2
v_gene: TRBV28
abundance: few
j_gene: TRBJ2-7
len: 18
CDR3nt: TGTGCCAGCAGTCCCTCGACTAGCGGGAGGCGAAGCTCCTACGAGCAGTACTTC
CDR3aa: CASSPSTSGRRSSYEQYF

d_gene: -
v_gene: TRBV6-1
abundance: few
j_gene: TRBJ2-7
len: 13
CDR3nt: TGTGCCAGCAGGAAGACAGGAACCTACGAGCAGTACTTC
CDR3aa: CASRKTGTYEQYF

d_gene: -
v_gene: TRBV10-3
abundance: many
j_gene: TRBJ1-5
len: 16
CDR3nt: TGTGCCATCAGTGAGTCGGGCGGGAGGGGTAGTCAGCCCCAGCATTTT
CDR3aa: CAISESGGRGSQPQHF

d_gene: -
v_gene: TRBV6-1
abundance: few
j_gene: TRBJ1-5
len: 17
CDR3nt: TGTGCCAGCAGTGACGGTGGGCGGGGGATAAGGGATCAGCCCCAGCATTTT
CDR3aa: CASSDGGRGIRDQPQHF

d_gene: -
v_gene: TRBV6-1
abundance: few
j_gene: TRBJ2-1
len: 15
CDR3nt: TGTGCCAGCAATGAAGATGGAATTGAGTACAATGAGCAGTTCTTC
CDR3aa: CASNEDGIEYNEQFF

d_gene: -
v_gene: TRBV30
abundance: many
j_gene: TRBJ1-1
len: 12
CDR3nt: TGTGCCTGGACCCTACATCGGTCTGAAGCTTTCTTT
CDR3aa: CAWTLHRSEAFF

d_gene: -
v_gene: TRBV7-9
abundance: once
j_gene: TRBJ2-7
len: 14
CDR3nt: TGTGCCAGCAGATTAGGAGGGGGACCACGGGAGCAGTACTTC
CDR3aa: CASRLGGGPREQYF

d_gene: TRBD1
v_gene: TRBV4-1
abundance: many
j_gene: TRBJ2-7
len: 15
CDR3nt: TGCGCCAGCAGCCAAGAAGGGACAGGGATCGGCGAGCAGTACTTC
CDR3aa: CASSQEGTGIGEQYF

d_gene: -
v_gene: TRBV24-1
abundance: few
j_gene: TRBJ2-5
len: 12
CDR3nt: TGTGCCAGCAGTTTTAACGGAGAGACCCAGTACTTC
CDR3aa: CASSFNGETQYF

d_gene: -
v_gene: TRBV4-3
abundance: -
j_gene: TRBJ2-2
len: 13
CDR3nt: TGCGCCAGCCGACAGGAGGACACCGGGGAGCTGTTTTTT
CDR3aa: CASRQEDTGELFF

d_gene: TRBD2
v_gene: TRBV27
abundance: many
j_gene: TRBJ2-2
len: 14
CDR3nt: TGTGCCAGCAGTTCAACGGCGGGAGTCGAGGAGCTGTTTTTT
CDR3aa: CASSSTAGVEELFF

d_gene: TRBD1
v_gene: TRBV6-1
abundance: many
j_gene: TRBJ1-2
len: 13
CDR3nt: TGTGCCAGCAGTGAAATTCAGGGGGATGGCTACACCTTC
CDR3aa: CASSEIQGDGYTF

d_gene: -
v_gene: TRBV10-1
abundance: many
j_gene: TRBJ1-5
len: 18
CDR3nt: TGCGCCAGCAGTGAGTCTCATACTGGGGAGGGGACCAATCAGCCCCAGCATTTT
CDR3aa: CASSESHTGEGTNQPQHF

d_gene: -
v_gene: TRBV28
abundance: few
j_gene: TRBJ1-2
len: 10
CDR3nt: TGTGCCAGCCAACTCAACGGCTACACCTTC
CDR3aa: CASQLNGYTF

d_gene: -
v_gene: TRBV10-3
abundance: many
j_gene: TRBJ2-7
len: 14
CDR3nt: TGTGCCATCAGTGGGACGGACTCTGACTACGAGCAGTACTTC
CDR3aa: CAISGTDSDYEQYF

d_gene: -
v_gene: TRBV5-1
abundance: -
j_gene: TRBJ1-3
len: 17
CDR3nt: TGCGCCAGCAGCTTGGCCCTCAGGGGAGCGTCTGGAAACACCATATATTTT
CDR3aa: CASSLALRGASGNTIYF

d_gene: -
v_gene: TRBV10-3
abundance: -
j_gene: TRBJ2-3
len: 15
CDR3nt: TGTGCCCTAGACCCTAGTAGCAGGAGGGCATATACGCAGTATTTT
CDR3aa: CALDPSSRRAYTQYF

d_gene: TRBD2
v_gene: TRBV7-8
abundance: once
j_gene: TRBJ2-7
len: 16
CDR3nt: TGTGCCAGCAGCCGGACTAGCGGATCGAGCTCCTACGAGCAGTACTTC
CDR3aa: CASSRTSGSSSYEQYF

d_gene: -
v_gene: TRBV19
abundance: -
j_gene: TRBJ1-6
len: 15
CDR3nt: TGTGCCAGTAGTATGGAGGGGGAAGGATTTTCACCCCTCCACTTT
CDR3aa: CASSMEGEGFSPLHF

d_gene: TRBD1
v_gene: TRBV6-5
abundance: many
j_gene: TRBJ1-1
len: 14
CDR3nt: TGTGCCAGCAGTTACAACAGGGGGAACACTGAAGCTTTCTTT
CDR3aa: CASSYNRGNTEAFF

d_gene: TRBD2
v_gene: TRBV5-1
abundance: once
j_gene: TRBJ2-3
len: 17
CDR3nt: TGCGCCAGCAGCTTGGCGGCTAGCGGGAGTAGGTTGGATACGCAGTATTTT
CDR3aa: CASSLAASGSRLDTQYF

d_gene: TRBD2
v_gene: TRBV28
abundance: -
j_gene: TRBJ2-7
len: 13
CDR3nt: TGTGCCAGCAGCAACAGCGGGAGATACGAACAGTACTTC
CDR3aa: CASSNSGRYEQYF

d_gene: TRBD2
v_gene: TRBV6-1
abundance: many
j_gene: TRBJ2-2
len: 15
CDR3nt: TGTGCCAGCAGGCCCCCGGGGCGGGAGGGCCGGGAGCTGTTTTTT
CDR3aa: CASRPPGREGRELFF

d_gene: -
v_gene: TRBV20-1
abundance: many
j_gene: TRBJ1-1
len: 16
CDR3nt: TGCAGTGCTAGAGATCCCGCGACAGGTGGAGACACTGAAGCTTTCTTT
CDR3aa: CSARDPATGGDTEAFF

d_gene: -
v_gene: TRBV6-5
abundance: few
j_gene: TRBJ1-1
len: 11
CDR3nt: TGTGCCAGCAGTTACGGTGGTCTAGCTTTCTTT
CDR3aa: CASSYGGLAFF

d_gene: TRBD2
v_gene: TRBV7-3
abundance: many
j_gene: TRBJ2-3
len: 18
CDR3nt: TGTGCCAGCAGCATAAGGGGGGGTAGCGGGAGGCCAGCGGATACGCAGTATTTT
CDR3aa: CASSIRGGSGRPADTQYF

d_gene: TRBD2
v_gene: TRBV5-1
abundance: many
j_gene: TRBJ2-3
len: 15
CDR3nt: TGCGCCAGCACCTTTAGCGGGAGGGCCTCAGATACGCAGTATTTT
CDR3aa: CASTFSGRASDTQYF

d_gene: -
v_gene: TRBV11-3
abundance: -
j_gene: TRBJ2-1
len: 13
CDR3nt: TGTGCCAGCAGCTTAGGGGCTAGGGATGAGCAGTTCTTC
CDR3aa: CASSLGARDEQFF